A single count supports the clone carrying this TCR beta chain. What it binds is not known. The CDR3 has 14 amino acids. Trimming removed 4 bases at V and 3 bases at J, with 13 bases between. Germline V gives CDR1 MDHEN, CDR2 SYDVKM. Donation came from healthy Caucasian individuals in Russia who were aged about 6 to 95. Total RNA was isolated from each sample in quantities of at least 6 micrograms. The entry originates in a study of blood T cells in healthy people across ages. Whole-study results and caveats: Diversity of TCR beta correlated strongly with naive T cell percentage.

Together with a sample-barcoded 5' primer, a J-beta primer mix was included in a second PCR lasting about 6 to 11 cycles. Each CDR3 protein gets one entry after TCRdb re-called the 5' RACE reads with MiXCR. The sample has around 800,000 distinct CDR3 sequences; 55% to 65% are singletons. The sequencing sample was made of blood. This receptor was obtained from a young man in good health. The V and J genes are TRBV28 and TRBJ2-7; the D is unclear. This CDR3 reads CASSSYISVYEQYF. CDR3 DNA: TGTGCCAGCAGTTCCTATATCTCGGTCTACGAGCAGTACTTC. Looking up the rest from reference TRBV28 and TRBJ2-7 gives the full variable domain: DVKVTQSSRYLVKRTGEKVFLECVQDMDHENMFWYRQDPGLGLRLIYFSYDVKMKEKGDIPEGYSVSREKKERFSLILESASTNQTSMYLCASSSYISVYEQYFGPGTRLTVT.